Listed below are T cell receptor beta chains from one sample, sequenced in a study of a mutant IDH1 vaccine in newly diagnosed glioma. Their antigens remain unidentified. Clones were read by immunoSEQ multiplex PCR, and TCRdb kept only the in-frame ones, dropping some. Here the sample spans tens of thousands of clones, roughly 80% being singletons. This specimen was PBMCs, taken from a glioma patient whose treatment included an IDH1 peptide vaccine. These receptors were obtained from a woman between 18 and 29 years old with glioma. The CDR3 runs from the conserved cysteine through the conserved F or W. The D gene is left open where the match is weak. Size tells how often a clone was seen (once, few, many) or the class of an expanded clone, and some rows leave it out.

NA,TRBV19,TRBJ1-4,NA,CASSLQGNEKLFF,TGTGCCAGTAGTCTCCAGGGTAATGAAAAACTGTTTTTT
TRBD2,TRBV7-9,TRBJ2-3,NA,CASSLGTSGNRQWDTQYF,TGTGCCAGCAGCTTGGGGACTAGCGGGAATCGTCAGTGGGATACGCAGTATTTT
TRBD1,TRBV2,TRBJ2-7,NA,CASGDRDYEQYF,TGTGCCAGCGGGGACAGGGACTACGAGCAGTACTTC
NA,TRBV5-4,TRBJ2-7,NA,CASSYFGEQYF,TGTGCCAGCAGCTATTTCGGCGAGCAGTACTTC
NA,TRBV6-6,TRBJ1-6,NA,CAGQLDPGNSPLHF,TGTGCCGGACAGCTGGACCCGGGGAATTCACCCCTCCACTTT
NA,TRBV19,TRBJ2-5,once,CATGVGPGVETQYF,TGTGCCACTGGTGTGGGCCCGGGTGTGGAGACCCAGTACTTC
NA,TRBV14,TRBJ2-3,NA,CASSPVSGSADTQYF,TGTGCCAGCAGCCCCGTTTCAGGGTCCGCAGATACGCAGTATTTT
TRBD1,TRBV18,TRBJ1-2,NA,CASSPGQGDYGYTF,TGTGCCAGCTCACCGGGGCAGGGGGACTATGGCTACACCTTC
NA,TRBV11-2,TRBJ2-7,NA,CATGLYEQYF,TGTGCGACCGGGCTCTACGAGCAGTACTTC
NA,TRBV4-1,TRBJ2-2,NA,CASSQVLVTGELFF,TGCGCCAGCAGCCAAGTCTTGGTTACCGGGGAGCTGTTTTTT
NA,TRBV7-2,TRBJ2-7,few,CASSLGEFREQYF,TGTGCCAGCAGCTTAGGGGAATTTAGGGAGCAGTACTTC
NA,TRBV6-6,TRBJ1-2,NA,CASSQGDRLKGYTF,TGTGCCAGCAGCCAGGGCGACAGATTAAAAGGCTACACCTTC
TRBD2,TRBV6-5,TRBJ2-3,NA,CASRLTSQGTDTQYF,TGTGCCAGCAGGCTGACTAGCCAGGGCACAGATACGCAGTATTTT
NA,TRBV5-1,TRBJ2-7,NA,CASSLLAGNSYEQYF,TGCGCCAGCAGCTTGCTAGCCGGGAACTCCTACGAGCAGTACTTC